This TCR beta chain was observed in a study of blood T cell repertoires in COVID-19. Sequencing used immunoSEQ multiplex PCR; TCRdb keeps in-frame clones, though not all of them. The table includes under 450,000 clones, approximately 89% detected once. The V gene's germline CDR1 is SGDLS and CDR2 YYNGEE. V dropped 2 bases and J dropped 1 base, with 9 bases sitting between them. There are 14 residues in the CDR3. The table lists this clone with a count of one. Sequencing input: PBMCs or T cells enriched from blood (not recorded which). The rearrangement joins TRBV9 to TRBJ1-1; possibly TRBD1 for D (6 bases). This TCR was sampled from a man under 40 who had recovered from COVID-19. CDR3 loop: CASSVGQQNTEAFF. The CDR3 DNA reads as TGTGCCAGCAGCGTCGGACAGCAGAACACTGAAGCTTTCTTT.